This is a list of T cell receptor beta chains from one sample in a study of neurological immune-mediated disorders. TCRdb analysed the 5' RACE reads with MiXCR anew, one entry per CDR3 protein. The table includes over 55,000 distinct CDR3 sequences, about 10% detected once. Sequences were obtained from PBMCs. The receptors stem from a male donor with HTLV-1-associated myelopathy (HAM/TSP). The CDR3 runs from the conserved cysteine through the conserved F or W. The order of the fields is D gene, clone size, V gene, J gene, CDR3 protein, CDR3 DNA. A D gene is named only where the DNA matches it firmly. Clone size, where shown, is once, few, many, or a class for clones that have expanded.

d_gene: -; abundance: many; v_gene: TRBV5-1; j_gene: TRBJ1-6; CDR3aa: CASSLRTGNSPLHF; CDR3nt: TGCGCCAGCAGCTTGAGGACGGGGAATTCACCCCTCCACTTT
d_gene: TRBD1; abundance: many; v_gene: TRBV6-5; j_gene: TRBJ2-1; CDR3aa: CASSYQGVGSYNEQFF; CDR3nt: TGTGCCAGCAGTTATCAGGGGGTAGGCTCCTACAATGAGCAGTTCTTC
d_gene: TRBD2; abundance: many; v_gene: TRBV7-2; j_gene: TRBJ2-3; CDR3aa: CASSGGGGDTQYF; CDR3nt: TGTGCCAGCAGCGGCGGGGGGGGAGATACGCAGTATTTT
d_gene: -; abundance: many; v_gene: TRBV7-2; j_gene: TRBJ2-2; CDR3aa: CASSSLGRIGELFF; CDR3nt: TGTGCCAGCAGCTCCTTAGGTCGCATCGGGGAGCTGTTTTTT
d_gene: TRBD2; abundance: -; v_gene: TRBV6-1; j_gene: TRBJ2-1; CDR3aa: CASKGLAYNEQFF; CDR3nt: TGTGCCAGCAAAGGACTAGCCTACAATGAGCAGTTCTTC
d_gene: TRBD1; abundance: -; v_gene: TRBV27; j_gene: TRBJ2-6; CDR3aa: CASSTRTGPSGANVLTF; CDR3nt: TGTGCCAGCAGTACCCGGACAGGCCCCTCTGGGGCCAACGTCCTGACTTTC
d_gene: -; abundance: -; v_gene: TRBV7-6; j_gene: TRBJ2-2; CDR3aa: CASSSQTGHGELFF; CDR3nt: TGTGCCAGCAGCTCACAGACGGGGCACGGGGAGCTGTTTTTT
d_gene: TRBD2; abundance: many; v_gene: TRBV6-2/TRBV6-3; j_gene: TRBJ2-1; CDR3aa: CASTTGRSEQFF; CDR3nt: TGTGCCAGCACCACCGGGAGGAGTGAGCAGTTCTTC
d_gene: -; abundance: many; v_gene: TRBV2; j_gene: TRBJ2-2; CDR3aa: CASQVGTGELFF; CDR3nt: TGTGCCAGCCAGGTCGGCACCGGGGAGCTGTTTTTT
d_gene: TRBD1; abundance: many; v_gene: TRBV12-3/TRBV12-4; j_gene: TRBJ2-3; CDR3aa: CASSALRDRVSDTQYF; CDR3nt: TGTGCCAGCAGTGCCCTCCGGGACAGGGTGTCAGATACGCAGTATTTT
d_gene: TRBD1; abundance: -; v_gene: TRBV5-1; j_gene: TRBJ1-1; CDR3aa: CASRGTGTEAFF; CDR3nt: TGCGCCAGCAGAGGGACAGGCACTGAAGCTTTCTTT
d_gene: TRBD1; abundance: many; v_gene: TRBV14; j_gene: TRBJ2-7; CDR3aa: CASSQDRTGVPYEQYF; CDR3nt: TGTGCCAGCAGCCAAGACCGGACAGGGGTACCCTACGAGCAGTACTTC
d_gene: -; abundance: -; v_gene: TRBV30; j_gene: TRBJ2-1; CDR3aa: CAWRGPYNEQFF; CDR3nt: TGTGCCTGGAGGGGGCCCTACAATGAGCAGTTCTTC
d_gene: -; abundance: many; v_gene: TRBV5-1; j_gene: TRBJ2-2; CDR3aa: CASSLVPGVGTGELFF; CDR3nt: TGCGCCAGCAGCTTGGTCCCCGGGGTCGGCACCGGGGAGCTGTTTTTT
d_gene: -; abundance: many; v_gene: TRBV6-2/TRBV6-3; j_gene: TRBJ2-5; CDR3aa: CASSYSTETQYF; CDR3nt: TGTGCCAGCAGTTACTCGACAGAGACCCAGTACTTC
d_gene: TRBD1; abundance: many; v_gene: TRBV18; j_gene: TRBJ1-4; CDR3aa: CASSPPPRGSEKLFF; CDR3nt: TGTGCCAGCTCACCACCGCCCAGGGGGAGTGAAAAACTGTTTTTT
d_gene: -; abundance: many; v_gene: TRBV5-1; j_gene: TRBJ2-5; CDR3aa: CASSLAGDGETQYF; CDR3nt: TGCGCCAGCAGCTTGGCTGGGGATGGGGAGACCCAGTACTTC
d_gene: TRBD2; abundance: medium-sized; v_gene: TRBV29-1; j_gene: TRBJ2-1; CDR3aa: CSYISGGAGSYNEQFF; CDR3nt: TGCAGCTACATTAGCGGGGGGGCGGGGTCCTACAATGAGCAGTTCTTC
d_gene: -; abundance: -; v_gene: TRBV29-1; j_gene: TRBJ2-1; CDR3aa: CSVERGVGGVDVQFF; CDR3nt: TGCAGCGTTGAACGAGGGGTCGGAGGGGTGGATGTGCAGTTCTTC
d_gene: -; abundance: many; v_gene: TRBV28; j_gene: TRBJ2-7; CDR3aa: CASSYLYEQYF; CDR3nt: TGTGCCAGCAGTTACTTATACGAGCAGTACTTC
d_gene: -; abundance: many; v_gene: TRBV20-1; j_gene: TRBJ1-6; CDR3aa: CSAAGDGNSPLHF; CDR3nt: TGCAGTGCCGCAGGTGATGGTAATTCACCCCTCCACTTT
d_gene: -; abundance: many; v_gene: TRBV6-2/TRBV6-3; j_gene: TRBJ1-5; CDR3aa: CASSYQGFIQPQHF; CDR3nt: TGTGCCAGCAGTTATCAAGGGTTTATTCAGCCCCAGCATTTT
d_gene: TRBD1; abundance: many; v_gene: TRBV29-1; j_gene: TRBJ2-7; CDR3aa: CSVAGPGQSYEQYF; CDR3nt: TGCAGCGTTGCGGGACCGGGACAGTCCTACGAGCAGTACTTC
d_gene: -; abundance: many; v_gene: TRBV5-1; j_gene: TRBJ2-1; CDR3aa: CASSLSPNRGRADEQFF; CDR3nt: TGCGCCAGCAGCTTGTCCCCCAACAGGGGGAGGGCCGATGAGCAGTTCTTC
d_gene: -; abundance: many; v_gene: TRBV5-1; j_gene: TRBJ2-3; CDR3aa: CASSRTGGRDTQYF; CDR3nt: TGCGCCAGCAGCCGGACGGGGGGCAGGGATACGCAGTATTTT
d_gene: -; abundance: -; v_gene: TRBV12-3/TRBV12-4; j_gene: TRBJ2-7; CDR3aa: CANSRTPDSYEQYF; CDR3nt: TGTGCCAACAGCCGTACACCGGATTCCTACGAGCAGTACTTC
d_gene: -; abundance: many; v_gene: TRBV20-1; j_gene: TRBJ2-7; CDR3aa: CSAKGGSDSYEQYF; CDR3nt: TGCAGTGCTAAGGGGGGATCCGACAGCTACGAGCAGTACTTC
d_gene: TRBD2; abundance: many; v_gene: TRBV12-3/TRBV12-4; j_gene: TRBJ2-3; CDR3aa: CASSQTRGDTQYF; CDR3nt: TGTGCCAGCAGTCAGACGCGGGGGGATACGCAGTATTTT
d_gene: TRBD2; abundance: many; v_gene: TRBV5-1; j_gene: TRBJ2-5; CDR3aa: CASSLLGGTRRETQYF; CDR3nt: TGCGCCAGCAGCCTCCTTGGCGGGACTAGGCGAGAGACCCAGTACTTC
d_gene: TRBD1; abundance: -; v_gene: TRBV7-3; j_gene: TRBJ2-7; CDR3aa: CASSYNYRGSYEQYF; CDR3nt: TGTGCCAGCAGCTACAACTACAGGGGGTCATACGAGCAGTACTTC
d_gene: -; abundance: many; v_gene: TRBV20-1; j_gene: TRBJ1-5; CDR3aa: CSASILESNQPQHF; CDR3nt: TGCAGTGCTAGTATCCTGGAGAGCAATCAGCCCCAGCATTTT
d_gene: -; abundance: many; v_gene: TRBV9; j_gene: TRBJ2-3; CDR3aa: CASSGEHGRGTDTQYF; CDR3nt: TGTGCCAGCAGCGGGGAGCATGGGAGAGGCACAGATACGCAGTATTTT
d_gene: -; abundance: many; v_gene: TRBV5-1; j_gene: TRBJ2-5; CDR3aa: CASSQETQYF; CDR3nt: TGCGCCAGCAGCCAAGAGACCCAGTACTTC
d_gene: -; abundance: many; v_gene: TRBV2; j_gene: TRBJ1-5; CDR3aa: CASSIGWGNQPQHF; CDR3nt: TGTGCCAGCAGTATAGGCTGGGGCAATCAGCCCCAGCATTTT
d_gene: -; abundance: many; v_gene: TRBV5-1; j_gene: TRBJ1-1; CDR3aa: CASSLGAVNTEAFF; CDR3nt: TGCGCCAGCAGCTTGGGGGCGGTGAACACTGAAGCTTTCTTT
d_gene: TRBD1; abundance: -; v_gene: TRBV5-1; j_gene: TRBJ2-1; CDR3aa: CASKPRTGLFSYNEQFF; CDR3nt: TGCGCCAGCAAACCCAGGACAGGTTTATTCTCCTACAATGAGCAGTTCTTC
d_gene: -; abundance: many; v_gene: TRBV7-9; j_gene: TRBJ1-3; CDR3aa: CASSLSSGNTIYF; CDR3nt: TGTGCCAGCAGCCTCTCCTCAGGAAACACCATATATTTT
d_gene: -; abundance: many; v_gene: TRBV3-1; j_gene: TRBJ1-6; CDR3aa: CASSQADSSVSPLHF; CDR3nt: TGTGCCAGCAGCCAAGCCGACAGTTCGGTTTCACCCCTCCACTTT
d_gene: -; abundance: many; v_gene: TRBV6-5; j_gene: TRBJ1-1; CDR3aa: CASSSRTMNTEAFF; CDR3nt: TGTGCCAGCAGTTCCCGTACTATGAACACTGAAGCTTTCTTT
d_gene: -; abundance: many; v_gene: TRBV7-6; j_gene: TRBJ2-6; CDR3aa: CASSLVPDSGANVLTF; CDR3nt: TGTGCCAGCAGCTTGGTACCGGACTCTGGGGCCAACGTCCTGACTTTC
d_gene: -; abundance: many; v_gene: TRBV11-2; j_gene: TRBJ2-5; CDR3aa: CASSSIGFGETQYF; CDR3nt: TGTGCCAGCAGCTCCATTGGGTTCGGGGAGACCCAGTACTTC
d_gene: -; abundance: many; v_gene: TRBV7-3; j_gene: TRBJ1-5; CDR3aa: CASSLGANQPQHF; CDR3nt: TGTGCCAGCAGCTTAGGGGCGAATCAGCCCCAGCATTTT
d_gene: -; abundance: many; v_gene: TRBV5-1; j_gene: TRBJ2-7; CDR3aa: CASSPLVNSYEQYF; CDR3nt: TGCGCCAGCAGCCCTTTAGTGAACTCCTACGAGCAGTACTTC
d_gene: TRBD2; abundance: many; v_gene: TRBV5-1; j_gene: TRBJ2-2; CDR3aa: CASSFGRANTGELFF; CDR3nt: TGCGCCAGCAGCTTCGGGAGGGCGAACACCGGGGAGCTGTTTTTT
d_gene: TRBD1; abundance: many; v_gene: TRBV29-1; j_gene: TRBJ2-7; CDR3aa: CSVTLGQGAGGEQYF; CDR3nt: TGCAGCGTAACCCTTGGACAGGGGGCAGGTGGCGAGCAGTACTTC
d_gene: -; abundance: many; v_gene: TRBV20-1; j_gene: TRBJ1-5; CDR3aa: CSATLSASNQPQHF; CDR3nt: TGCAGTGCTACACTTTCAGCATCCAATCAGCCCCAGCATTTT